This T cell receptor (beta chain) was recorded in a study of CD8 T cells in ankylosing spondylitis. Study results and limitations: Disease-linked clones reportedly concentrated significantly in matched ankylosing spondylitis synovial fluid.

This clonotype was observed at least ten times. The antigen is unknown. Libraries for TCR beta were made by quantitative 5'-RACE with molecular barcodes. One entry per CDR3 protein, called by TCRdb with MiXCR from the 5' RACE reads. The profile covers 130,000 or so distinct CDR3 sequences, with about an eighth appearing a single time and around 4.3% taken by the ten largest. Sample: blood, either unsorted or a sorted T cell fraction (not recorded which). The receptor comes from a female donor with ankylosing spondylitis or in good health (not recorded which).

In DNA form, the CDR3 reads TGTGCCAGCAGTTCCGGGGACAGGGGGATGAACACTGAAGCTTTCTTT. Its protein product is CASSSGDRGMNTEAFF. The chain couples TRBV6-2 or TRBV6-3 to TRBJ1-1, with 11 bases that match TRBD1. V gave up 4 bases and J gave up 0 bases; unmatched junction bases: 4. CDR1 and CDR2 from the germline V gene are MNHEY and SVGEGT. The CDR3 is 16 amino acids.